The entry that follows covers one TCR beta chain sequence. Its cognate antigen is unknown. Profiled with immunoSEQ multiplex PCR; TCRdb holds only in-frame clones, not every one. The sample shows 100,000 to 150,000 clones, around nine tenths of them seen only once. This CDR3 region has 15 residues. Germline V gene data show CDR1 as LNHDA and CDR2 as SQIVND (reference sequence). V dropped 5 bases and J dropped 0 bases, with 12 bases sitting between them. The sample belongs to a study of T cell responses to AZD1222 COVID-19 vaccine. General study points: The study identified only five to seven AZD1222 recipients as seropositive at baseline. Unmutated variant regions reportedly attract nearly half of all spike-specific TCRs. Only after the peak T cell response were repertoires sampled. Donors were chiefly white British, with a greater number of females, and clonal diversity was perhaps underestimated.

The chain links TRBV19 to TRBJ2-3; D unclear. This TCR came from an adult in good health. Specimen: peripheral blood, collected on day 0 of AZD1222 vaccination. The CDR3 DNA follows: TGTGCCAGTAGTGAGCCGCTAACTAGCACAGATACGCAGTATTTT. It yields the protein CASSEPLTSTDTQYF.